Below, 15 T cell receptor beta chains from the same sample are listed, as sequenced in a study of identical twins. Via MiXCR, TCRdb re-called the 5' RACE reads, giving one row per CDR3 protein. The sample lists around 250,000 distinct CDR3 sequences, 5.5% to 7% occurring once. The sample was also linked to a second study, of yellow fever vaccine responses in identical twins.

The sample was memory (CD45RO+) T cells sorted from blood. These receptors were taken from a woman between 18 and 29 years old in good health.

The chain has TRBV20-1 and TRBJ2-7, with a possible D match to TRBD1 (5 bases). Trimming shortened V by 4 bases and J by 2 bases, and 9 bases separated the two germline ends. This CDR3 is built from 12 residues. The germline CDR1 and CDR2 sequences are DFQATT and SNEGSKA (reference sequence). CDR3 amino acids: CSAKPGTYEQYF. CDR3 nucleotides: TGCAGTGCTAAGCCAGGGACCTACGAGCAGTACTTC.

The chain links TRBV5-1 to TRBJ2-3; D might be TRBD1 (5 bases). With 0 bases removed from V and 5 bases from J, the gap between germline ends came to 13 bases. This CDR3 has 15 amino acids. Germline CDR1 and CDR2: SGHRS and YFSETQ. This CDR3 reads CASSLGGPPEDTQYF. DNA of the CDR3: TGCGCCAGCAGCTTGGGGGGCCCTCCGGAAGATACGCAGTATTTT.

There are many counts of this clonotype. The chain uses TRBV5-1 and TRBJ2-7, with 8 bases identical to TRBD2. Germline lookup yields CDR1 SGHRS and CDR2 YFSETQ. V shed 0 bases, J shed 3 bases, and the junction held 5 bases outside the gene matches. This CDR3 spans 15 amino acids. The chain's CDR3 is CASSLDASGFYEQYF. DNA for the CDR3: TGCGCCAGCAGCTTGGACGCTAGCGGGTTCTACGAGCAGTACTTC.

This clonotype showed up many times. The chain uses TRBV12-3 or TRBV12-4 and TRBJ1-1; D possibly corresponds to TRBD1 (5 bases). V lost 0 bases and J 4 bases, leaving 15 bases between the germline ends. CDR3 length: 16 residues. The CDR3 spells CASSLASRVLRTEAFF. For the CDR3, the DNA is TGTGCCAGCAGTTTAGCTAGCAGGGTGTTACGCACTGAAGCTTTCTTT.

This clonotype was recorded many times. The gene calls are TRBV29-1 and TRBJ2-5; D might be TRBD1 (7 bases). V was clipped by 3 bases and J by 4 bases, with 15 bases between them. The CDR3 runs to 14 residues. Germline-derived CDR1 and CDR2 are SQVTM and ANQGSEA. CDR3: CSVERSGGRETQYF. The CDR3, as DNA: TGCAGCGTTGAGAGGTCAGGGGGGCGAGAGACCCAGTACTTC.

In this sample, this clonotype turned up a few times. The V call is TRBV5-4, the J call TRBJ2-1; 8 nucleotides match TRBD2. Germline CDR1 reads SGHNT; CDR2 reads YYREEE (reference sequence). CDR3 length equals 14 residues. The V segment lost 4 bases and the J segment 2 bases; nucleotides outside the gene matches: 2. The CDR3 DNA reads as TGTGCCAGCAGCACGGGACTAGCCTACAATGAGCAGTTCTTC. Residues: CASSTGLAYNEQFF.

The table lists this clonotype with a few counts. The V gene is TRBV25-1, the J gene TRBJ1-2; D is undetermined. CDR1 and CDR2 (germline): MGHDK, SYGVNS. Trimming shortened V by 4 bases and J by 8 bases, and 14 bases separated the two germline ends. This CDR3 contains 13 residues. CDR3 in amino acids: CASSVGRLAGYTF. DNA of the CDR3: TGTGCCAGCAGTGTAGGTCGCTTGGCGGGCTACACCTTC.

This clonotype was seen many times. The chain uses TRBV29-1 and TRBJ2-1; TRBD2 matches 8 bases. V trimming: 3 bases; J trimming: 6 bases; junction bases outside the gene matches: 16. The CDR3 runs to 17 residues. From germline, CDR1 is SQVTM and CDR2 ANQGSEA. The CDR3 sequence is CSVERGLLAGLGNEQFF. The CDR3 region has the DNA TGCAGCGTTGAGAGGGGACTGCTAGCGGGTTTAGGCAATGAGCAGTTCTTC.

The chain's CDR3 is CASSYSGFSYNEQFF. CDR3 coding DNA: TGTGCCAGCAGTTACTCGGGCTTCTCCTACAATGAGCAGTTCTTC. The chain recombines TRBV6-5 with TRBJ2-1; D unclear. The CDR3 has 15 amino acids. CDR1 is MNHEY and CDR2 is SVGAGI in the germline V gene. Trimming pared 0 bases from V and 0 bases from J, leaving 6 bases between.

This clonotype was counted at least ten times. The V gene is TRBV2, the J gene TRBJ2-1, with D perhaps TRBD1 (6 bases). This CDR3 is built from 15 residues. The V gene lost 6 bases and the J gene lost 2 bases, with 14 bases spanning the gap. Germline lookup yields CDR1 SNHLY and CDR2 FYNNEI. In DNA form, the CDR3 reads TGTGCCAGCAGAATGGACAGAGAGACCTACAATGAGCAGTTCTTC. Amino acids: CASRMDRETYNEQFF.

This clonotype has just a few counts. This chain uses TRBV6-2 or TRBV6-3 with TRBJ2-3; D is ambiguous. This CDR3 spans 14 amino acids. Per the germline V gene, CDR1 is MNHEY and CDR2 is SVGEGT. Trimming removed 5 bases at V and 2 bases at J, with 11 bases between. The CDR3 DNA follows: TGTGCCAGCAGTCTCCCGAGGTACACAGATACGCAGTATTTT. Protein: CASSLPRYTDTQYF.

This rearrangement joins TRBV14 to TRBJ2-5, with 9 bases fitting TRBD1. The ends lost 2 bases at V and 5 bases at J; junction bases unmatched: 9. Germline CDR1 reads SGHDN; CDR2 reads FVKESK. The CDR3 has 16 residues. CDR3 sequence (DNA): TGTGCCAGCAGCCAAATTCCAGGACAGGGGATCGAGACCCAGTACTTC. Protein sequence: CASSQIPGQGIETQYF. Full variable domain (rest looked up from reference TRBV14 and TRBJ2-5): EAGVTQFPSHSVIEKGQTVTLRCDPISGHDNLYWYRRVMGKEIKFLLHFVKESKQDESGMPNNRFLAERTGGTYSTLKVQPAELEDSGVYFCASSQIPGQGIETQYFGPGTRLLVL.

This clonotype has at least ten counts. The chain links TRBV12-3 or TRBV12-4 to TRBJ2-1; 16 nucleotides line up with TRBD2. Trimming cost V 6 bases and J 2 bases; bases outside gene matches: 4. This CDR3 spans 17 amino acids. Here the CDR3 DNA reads TGTGCCAGCAGGGGACTAGCGGGAGGGGGAGCCTACAATGAGCAGTTCTTC. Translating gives CASRGLAGGGAYNEQFF.

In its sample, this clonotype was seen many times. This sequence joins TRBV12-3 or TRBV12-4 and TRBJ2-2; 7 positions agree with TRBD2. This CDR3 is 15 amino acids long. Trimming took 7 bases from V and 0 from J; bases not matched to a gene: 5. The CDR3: CASTLGRPNTGELFF. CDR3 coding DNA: TGTGCCAGCACTCTCGGGAGGCCGAACACCGGGGAGCTGTTTTTT.

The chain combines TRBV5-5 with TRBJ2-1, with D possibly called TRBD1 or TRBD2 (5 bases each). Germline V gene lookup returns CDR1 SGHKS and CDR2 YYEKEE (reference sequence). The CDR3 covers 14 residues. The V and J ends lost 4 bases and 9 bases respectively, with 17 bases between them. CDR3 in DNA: TGTGCCAGCAGCCCAAATAGAGGGGCGGGTGAGCAGTTCTTC. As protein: CASSPNRGAGEQFF. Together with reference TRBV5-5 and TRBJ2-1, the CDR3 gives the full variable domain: DAGVTQSPTHLIKTRGQQVTLRCSPISGHKSVSWYQQVLGQGPQFIFQYYEKEERGRGNFPDRFSARQFPNYSSELNVNALLLGDSALYLCASSPNRGAGEQFFGPGTRLTVL.